These 20 T cell receptor beta chains were sequenced from one sample in a study of Graves' ophthalmopathy and Graves' hyperthyroidism. Scientists amplified the TCR beta CDR3 regions from RNA transcripts. First-round RT-PCR relied on HTBI primers, and a second-round multiplex PCR came next. TCRdb reanalysed the multiplex PCR reads using MiXCR and keeps one entry per CDR3 protein. This sample has over a million distinct CDR3 sequences, with about 38% found just once. Material: peripheral blood or thyroid tissue (not recorded which). These receptors were taken from an adult man with Graves' hyperthyroidism.

The chain uses TRBV12-3 or TRBV12-4 and TRBJ2-5; tentative D call: TRBD1 (5 bases). The V end was cut by 5 bases, the J end by 1 base, with 17 bases between. The CDR3 is made up of 16 amino acids. This CDR3 reads CASSHSLRQSQETQYF. The CDR3 DNA reads as TGTGCCAGCAGTCATTCACTCCGACAGAGCCAAGAGACCCAGTACTTC.

This sequence joins TRBV27 and TRBJ1-6, with a weak D call TRBD1 (6 bases). The CDR3 is made up of 13 amino acids. Trimming stripped 7 bases from V and 7 bases from J, with 11 bases between. CDR1 MNHEY and CDR2 SMNVEV come from the germline V gene (reference sequence). The CDR3 nucleotides read TGTGCCAGCATGGGACAAACCAATTCACCCCTCCACTTT. This gives the protein CASMGQTNSPLHF.

The table lists this clonotype with many counts. This sequence joins TRBV19 and TRBJ1-6; TRBD1 matches 10 bases. Per the germline V gene, CDR1 is LNHDA and CDR2 is SQIVND (reference sequence). This CDR3 is 15 amino acids long. J gave up 10 bases and V 5 bases, and 8 bases lay outside the gene matches. The CDR3 sequence: CASSPGTGELSPLHF. The DNA for the CDR3 is TGTGCCAGTAGTCCCGGGACAGGGGAACTGTCACCCCTCCACTTT.

The V gene is TRBV10-3, the J gene TRBJ2-5, with D maybe TRBD1 (7 bases). Germline assignment: CDR1 ENHRY and CDR2 SYGVKD. This CDR3 spans 15 amino acids. V gave up 2 bases and J gave up 3 bases, with 13 bases separating them. The CDR3 reads CAISEGGTEKETQYF. The CDR3 nucleotides are TGTGCCATCAGTGAGGGCGGGACAGAGAAAGAGACCCAGTACTTC.

This chain joins TRBV20-1 and TRBJ2-7; 10 bases are shared with TRBD2. Trimming took 0 bases from V and 4 from J; bases not matched to a gene: 6. The CDR3 covers 15 residues. Germline lookup yields CDR1 DFQATT and CDR2 SNEGSKA (reference sequence). This CDR3 is CSARDLAGVRYEQYF. The CDR3 DNA follows: TGCAGTGCTAGAGATCTAGCGGGGGTTCGTTACGAGCAGTACTTC.

This chain's CDR3 is CASGLNYEQYF. The CDR3 DNA reads as TGTGCCAGCGGGCTTAATTACGAGCAGTACTTC. This sequence joins TRBV6-5 and TRBJ2-7; D is unclear. Trimming pared 8 bases from V and 4 bases from J, leaving 9 bases between. This CDR3 is built from 11 residues. Germline V CDR1 and CDR2: MNHEY, SVGAGI.

Concerning this clonotype itself: Possible read error: a much larger clone is one base away. V and J are TRBV7-9 and TRBJ1-1; no firm D call. CDR1 is SEHNR, CDR2 FQNEAQ, per germline (reference sequence). V gave up 10 bases and J gave up 4 bases, with 10 bases separating them. The CDR3 loop spans 11 amino acids. The CDR3 spells CATRRVTEAFF. DNA for the CDR3: TGTGCCACCCGACGGGTCACTGAAGCTTTCTTT.

The rearrangement joins TRBV20-1 to TRBJ2-7; 10 nucleotides match TRBD2. V was pared by 4 bases and J by 0 bases, with 6 bases of the junction left unmatched. In germline, CDR1 is DFQATT, CDR2 SNEGSKA (reference sequence). This CDR3 spans 15 amino acids. The CDR3 reads CSAIGSSGSSYEQYF. The CDR3 nucleotides are TGCAGTGCTATCGGGTCTAGCGGGAGCTCCTACGAGCAGTACTTC.

This clonotype was recorded only once. The chain uses TRBV7-2 and TRBJ2-5; 9 bases match TRBD1. The CDR3 has 15 amino acids. Trimming took 10 bases from V and 9 from J; bases not matched to a gene: 18. CDR1 and CDR2 (germline): SGHTA, FQGNSA. The CDR3, as DNA: TGTGCCACCACGATGGACAGGGGTCGGGATCAGCCCCAGTACTTC. Its translation: CATTMDRGRDQPQYF. Complete variable domain (other parts from reference TRBV7-2 and TRBJ2-5): GAGVSQSPSNKVTEKGKDVELRCDPISGHTALYWYRQSLGQGLEFLIYFQGNSAPDKSGLPSDRFSAERTGGSVSTLTIQRTQQEDSAVYLCATTMDRGRDQPQYFGPGTRLLVL.

This clonotype was counted ten times or more. This chain links TRBV10-2 with TRBJ2-7; TRBD1 matches at 7 bases. Germline V gives CDR1 WSHSY, CDR2 SAAADI. J gave up 2 bases and V 6 bases, and 4 bases lay outside the gene matches. The CDR3 spans 13 residues. CDR3 region: CASRLTGTYEQYF. The DNA for the CDR3 is TGCGCCAGCAGACTGACAGGGACCTACGAGCAGTACTTC.

The rearrangement links TRBV29-1 to TRBJ1-2; D uncertain. The ends were cut back, 8 bases at V and 4 bases at J, with 14 bases in the middle. The CDR3 runs 12 residues. CDR1 is SQVTM and CDR2 is ANQGSEA in the germline V gene. CDR3 region: CSPDPGIYGYTF. CDR3 bases: TGCAGCCCAGACCCGGGGATCTATGGCTACACCTTC.

This clonotype was seen a few times. In DNA, the CDR3 is TGTGCCAGCAGCTTAGTGATTTCAGGGGAAGAGACCCAGTACTTC. Its protein product is CASSLVISGEETQYF. The genes are TRBV11-2 and TRBJ2-5; D may be TRBD1 (6 bases). Trimming left V 1 base short and J 3 bases short, with 12 bases between. This CDR3 spans 15 amino acids. The germline V gene encodes CDR1 SGHAT and CDR2 FQNNGV. Looking up the rest from reference TRBV11-2 and TRBJ2-5 gives the full variable domain: EAGVAQSPRYKIIEKRQSVAFWCNPISGHATLYWYQQILGQGPKLLIQFQNNGVVDDSQLPKDRFSAERLKGVDSTLKIQPAKLEDSAVYLCASSLVISGEETQYFGPGTRLLVL.

This clonotype has a handful of counts. J is TRBJ2-3 and V is TRBV7-2; 8 bases are a match to TRBD1. Trimming cost V 5 bases and J 6 bases; bases outside gene matches: 7. CDR3 length equals 14 residues. CDR1 and CDR2 from the germline V gene are SGHTA and FQGNSA. The CDR3 region has the DNA TGTGCCAGCAGCCCGGGACAGGCGCGCGATACGCAGTATTTT. Its protein product is CASSPGQARDTQYF.

Remarks on this clonotype: This may be a read error, as it is one base from a much larger clone. V gene TRBV7-2 combines with J gene TRBJ2-5; D might be TRBD2 (6 bases). The germline V and J ends were trimmed by 6 bases and 0 bases, with 20 bases remaining between them. CDR1 and CDR2 (germline): SGHTA, FQGNSA. The CDR3 covers 17 residues. The CDR3 DNA reads as TGTGCCAGCAGTCCGGGACCAGCGGGTAGCTACCAAGAGACCCAGTACTTC. Translating it yields CASSPGPAGSYQETQYF.

This clonotype was detected many times. V is TRBV7-7 and J is TRBJ1-2; D not certain. Trimming pared 5 bases from V and 9 bases from J, leaving 7 bases between. Germline assignment: CDR1 SSHAT and CDR2 FNYEAQ (reference sequence). CDR3 size: 10 residues. The CDR3 bases are TGTGCCAGCAGCCCCTCCCGCTACACCTTC. Translated: CASSPSRYTF.

This clonotype was counted a few times. The rearrangement uses TRBV19 and TRBJ1-5; maybe TRBD1 (6 bases). Germline CDR1 is LNHDA and CDR2 is SQIVND (reference sequence). The CDR3 runs to 14 residues. V was shortened by 7 bases and J by 6 bases, with 16 bases between the two germline ends. The CDR3 is CASTEMGAGQPQHF. The DNA for the CDR3 is TGTGCCAGTACCGAAATGGGGGCAGGTCAGCCCCAGCATTTT.

At least ten counts were recorded for this clonotype. The gene calls are TRBV7-6 and TRBJ2-5; a weak D match, TRBD2 (5 bases). CDR1 and CDR2 from the germline V gene are SGHVS and FNYEAQ. Trimming took 7 bases from V and 5 from J, leaving 20 bases between them. This CDR3 is built from 15 residues. DNA for the CDR3: TGTGCCAGCACCCTCACGGGGATGGGCGGGGAGACCCAGTACTTC. Amino acids: CASTLTGMGGETQYF.

The sample holds many counts of this clonotype. The V and J genes are TRBV11-2 and TRBJ1-6; D gene uncertain. The CDR3 has 15 residues. The germline V and J ends were trimmed by 1 base and 7 bases, with 11 bases remaining between them. Germline assignment: CDR1 SGHAT and CDR2 FQNNGV. The CDR3 sequence is CASSLALRTNSPLHF. The CDR3 nucleotides are TGTGCCAGCAGCTTAGCCCTCAGGACCAATTCACCCCTCCACTTT.

CDR3 region: CASSCLQNQPQHF. CDR3 DNA: TGTGCCAGCAGTTGCCTACAGAATCAGCCCCAGCATTTT. The rearrangement uses TRBV19 and TRBJ1-5; no definite D call. CDR1 LNHDA and CDR2 SQIVND come from the germline V gene (reference sequence). CDR3 size: 13 residues. Trimming pared 9 bases from V and 4 bases from J, leaving 13 bases between.

At least ten counts were recorded for this clonotype. The gene calls are TRBV11-2 and TRBJ1-3; D might be TRBD1 (5 bases). This CDR3 is built from 17 residues. V lost 5 bases, J lost 2 bases, and 19 bases lay in between. CDR1 is SGHAT and CDR2 is FQNNGV in the germline V gene. In nucleotides, the CDR3 is TGTGCCAGCAGCAACCTCGGGGGACCTCCGGCTGGAAACACCATATATTTT. It translates to CASSNLGGPPAGNTIYF.